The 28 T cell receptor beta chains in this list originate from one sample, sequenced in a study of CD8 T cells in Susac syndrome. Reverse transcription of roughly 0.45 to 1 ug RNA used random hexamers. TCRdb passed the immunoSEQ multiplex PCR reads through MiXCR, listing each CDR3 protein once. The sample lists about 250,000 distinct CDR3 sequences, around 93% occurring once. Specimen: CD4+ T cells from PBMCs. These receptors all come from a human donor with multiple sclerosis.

The CDR3 here is CASSRDRSQPQHF. For the CDR3, the DNA is TGTGCCAGCTCACGGGACAGGTCTCAGCCCCAGCATTTT. V gene TRBV18 combines with J gene TRBJ1-5; 8 positions match TRBD1. V shed 4 bases and J 6 bases; nucleotides not matched to a gene: 2. The CDR3 consists of 13 residues. Germline loops: CDR1 KGHSH, CDR2 LQKENI.

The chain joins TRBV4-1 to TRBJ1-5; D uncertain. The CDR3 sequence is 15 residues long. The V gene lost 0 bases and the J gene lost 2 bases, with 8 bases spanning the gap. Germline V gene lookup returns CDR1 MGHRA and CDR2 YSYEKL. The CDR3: CASSQEHRGNQPQHF. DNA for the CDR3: TGCGCCAGCAGCCAAGAACACCGGGGCAATCAGCCCCAGCATTTT.

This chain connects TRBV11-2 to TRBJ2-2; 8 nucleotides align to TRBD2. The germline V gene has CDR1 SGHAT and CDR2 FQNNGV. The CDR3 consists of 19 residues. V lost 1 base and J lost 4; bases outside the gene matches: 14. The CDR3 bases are TGTGCCAGCAGCTTAGTGTCTGAGACTAGCGAGCGATTCACCGGGGAGCTGTTTTTT. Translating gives CASSLVSETSERFTGELFF.

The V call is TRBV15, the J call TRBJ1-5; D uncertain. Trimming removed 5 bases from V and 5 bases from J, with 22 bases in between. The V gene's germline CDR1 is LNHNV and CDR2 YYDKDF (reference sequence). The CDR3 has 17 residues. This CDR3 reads CATSSPLVGSTDQPQHF. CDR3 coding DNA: TGTGCCACCAGCTCCCCTCTGGTCGGGTCAACAGATCAGCCCCAGCATTTT.

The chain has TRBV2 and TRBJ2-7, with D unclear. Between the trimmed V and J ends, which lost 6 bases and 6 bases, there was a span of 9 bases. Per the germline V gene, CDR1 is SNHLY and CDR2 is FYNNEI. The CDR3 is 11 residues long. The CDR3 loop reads CASRAQFEQYF. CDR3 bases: TGTGCCAGCAGGGCCCAATTCGAGCAGTACTTC.

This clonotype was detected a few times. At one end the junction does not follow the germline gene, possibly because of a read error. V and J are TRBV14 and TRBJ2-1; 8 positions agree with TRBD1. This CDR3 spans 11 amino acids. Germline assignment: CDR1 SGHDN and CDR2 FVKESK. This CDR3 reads CASSQGDRQSF. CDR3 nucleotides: TGTGCCAGCAGCCAAGGGGACAGGCAGTCCTTC.

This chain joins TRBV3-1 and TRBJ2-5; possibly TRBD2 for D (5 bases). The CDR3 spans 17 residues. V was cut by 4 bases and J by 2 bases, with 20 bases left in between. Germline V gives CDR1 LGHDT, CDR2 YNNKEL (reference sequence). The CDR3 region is CASSPQTNQRRQETQYF. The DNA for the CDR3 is TGTGCCAGCAGCCCACAAACGAACCAGCGGCGACAAGAGACCCAGTACTTC.

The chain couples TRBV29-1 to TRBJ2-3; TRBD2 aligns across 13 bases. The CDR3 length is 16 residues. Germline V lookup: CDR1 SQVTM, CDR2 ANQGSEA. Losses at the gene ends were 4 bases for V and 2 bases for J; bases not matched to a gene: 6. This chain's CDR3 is CSVVGTSGTNTDTQYF. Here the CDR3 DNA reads TGCAGCGTTGTTGGGACTAGCGGGACGAACACAGATACGCAGTATTTT.

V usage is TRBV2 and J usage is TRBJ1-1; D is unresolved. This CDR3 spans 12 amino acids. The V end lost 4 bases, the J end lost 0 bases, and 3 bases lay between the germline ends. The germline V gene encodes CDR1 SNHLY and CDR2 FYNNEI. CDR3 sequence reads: CASSGLNTEAFF. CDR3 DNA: TGTGCCAGCAGTGGATTGAACACTGAAGCTTTCTTT.

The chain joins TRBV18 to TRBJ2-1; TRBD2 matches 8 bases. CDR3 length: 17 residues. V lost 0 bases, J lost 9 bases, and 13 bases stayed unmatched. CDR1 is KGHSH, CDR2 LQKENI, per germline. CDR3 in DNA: TGTGCCAGCTCACCACCTAGAGCGGGAGTAAATCCCGGTGAGCAGTTCTTC. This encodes CASSPPRAGVNPGEQFF.

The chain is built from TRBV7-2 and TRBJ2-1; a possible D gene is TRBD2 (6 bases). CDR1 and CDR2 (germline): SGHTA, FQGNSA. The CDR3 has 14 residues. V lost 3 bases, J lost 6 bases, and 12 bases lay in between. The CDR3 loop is CASSLWRAINEQFF. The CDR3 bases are TGTGCCAGCAGCTTGTGGAGGGCCATCAATGAGCAGTTCTTC. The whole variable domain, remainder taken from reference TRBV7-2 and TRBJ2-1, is GAGVSQSPSNKVTEKGKDVELRCDPISGHTALYWYRQSLGQGLEFLIYFQGNSAPDKSGLPSDRFSAERTGGSVSTLTIQRTQQEDSAVYLCASSLWRAINEQFFGPGTRLTVL.

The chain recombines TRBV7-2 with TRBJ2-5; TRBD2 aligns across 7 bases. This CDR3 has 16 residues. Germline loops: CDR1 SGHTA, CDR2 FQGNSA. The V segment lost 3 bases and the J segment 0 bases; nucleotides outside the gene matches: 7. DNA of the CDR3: TGTGCCAGCAGCTTTAACCCTAGCGGATACCAAGAGACCCAGTACTTC. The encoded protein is CASSFNPSGYQETQYF.

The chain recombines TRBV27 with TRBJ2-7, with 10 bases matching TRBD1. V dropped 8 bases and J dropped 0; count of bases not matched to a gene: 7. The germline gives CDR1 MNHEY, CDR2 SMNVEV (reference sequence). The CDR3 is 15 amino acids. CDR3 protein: CASGHRDRGSYEQYF. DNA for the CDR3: TGTGCCAGCGGACACCGGGACAGGGGCTCCTACGAGCAGTACTTC.

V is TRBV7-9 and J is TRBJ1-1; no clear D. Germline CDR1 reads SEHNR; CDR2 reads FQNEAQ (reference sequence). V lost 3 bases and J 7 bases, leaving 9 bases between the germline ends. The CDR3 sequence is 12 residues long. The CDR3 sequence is CASSLADLEAFF. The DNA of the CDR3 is TGTGCCAGCAGCTTGGCAGACCTTGAAGCTTTCTTT.

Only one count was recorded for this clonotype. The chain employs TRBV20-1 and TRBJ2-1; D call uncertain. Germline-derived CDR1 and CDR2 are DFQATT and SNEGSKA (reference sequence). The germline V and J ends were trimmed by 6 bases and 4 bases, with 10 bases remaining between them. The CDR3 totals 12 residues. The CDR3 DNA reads TGCAGTGCCCAACCTGGGTACAATGAGCAGTTCTTC. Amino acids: CSAQPGYNEQFF.

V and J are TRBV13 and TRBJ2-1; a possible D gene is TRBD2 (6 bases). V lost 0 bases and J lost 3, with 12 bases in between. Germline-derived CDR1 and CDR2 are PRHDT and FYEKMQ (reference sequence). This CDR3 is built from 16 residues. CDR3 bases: TGTGCCAGCAGCTTAGGCGGGGACTCGTTCTACAATGAGCAGTTCTTC. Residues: CASSLGGDSFYNEQFF. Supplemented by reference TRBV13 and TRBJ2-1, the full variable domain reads AAGVIQSPRHLIKEKRETATLKCYPIPRHDTVYWYQQGPGQDPQFLISFYEKMQSDKGSIPDRFSAQQFSDYHSELNMSSLELGDSALYFCASSLGGDSFYNEQFFGPGTRLTVL.

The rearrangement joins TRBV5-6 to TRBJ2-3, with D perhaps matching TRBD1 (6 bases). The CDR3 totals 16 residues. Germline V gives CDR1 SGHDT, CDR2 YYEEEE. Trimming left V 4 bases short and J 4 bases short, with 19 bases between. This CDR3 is CASSENGTPGPDTQYF. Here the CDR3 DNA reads TGTGCCAGCAGCGAAAACGGGACACCGGGCCCAGATACGCAGTATTTT.

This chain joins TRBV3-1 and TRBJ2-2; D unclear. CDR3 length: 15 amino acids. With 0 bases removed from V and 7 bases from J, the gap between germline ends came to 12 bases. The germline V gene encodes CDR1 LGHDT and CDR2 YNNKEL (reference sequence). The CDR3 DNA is TGTGCCAGCAGCCAAGATTTTTCTGGGGTCGGGGAGCTGTTTTTT. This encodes CASSQDFSGVGELFF.

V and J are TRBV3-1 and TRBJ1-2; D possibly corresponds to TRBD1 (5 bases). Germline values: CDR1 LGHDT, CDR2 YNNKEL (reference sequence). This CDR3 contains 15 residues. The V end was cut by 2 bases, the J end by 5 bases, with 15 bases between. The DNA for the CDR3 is TGTGCCAGCAGCCAAAGAGCCAGGGAGGGATATGGCTACACCTTC. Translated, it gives CASSQRAREGYGYTF.

The CDR3 sequence: CASSLTDLGNIQYF. In nucleotides, the CDR3 is TGTGCCAGCAGCTTGACGGACTTGGGGAACATTCAGTACTTC. This chain connects TRBV5-8 to TRBJ2-4; possibly TRBD2 for D (5 bases). Germline V gene data show CDR1 as SGHTS and CDR2 as YDEGEE. Trimming stripped 1 base from V and 7 bases from J, with 12 bases between. The CDR3 loop spans 14 amino acids.

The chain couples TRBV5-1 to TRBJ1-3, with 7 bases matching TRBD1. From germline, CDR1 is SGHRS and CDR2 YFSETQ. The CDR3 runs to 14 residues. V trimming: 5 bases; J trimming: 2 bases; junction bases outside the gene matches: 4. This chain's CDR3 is CASRKTGAGNTIYF. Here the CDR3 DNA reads TGCGCCAGCAGAAAAACAGGGGCTGGAAACACCATATATTTT. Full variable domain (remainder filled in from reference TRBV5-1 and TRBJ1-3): KAGVTQTPRYLIKTRGQQVTLSCSPISGHRSVSWYQQTPGQGLQFLFEYFSETQRNKGNFPGRFSGRQFSNSRSEMNVSTLELGDSALYLCASRKTGAGNTIYFGEGSWLTVV.

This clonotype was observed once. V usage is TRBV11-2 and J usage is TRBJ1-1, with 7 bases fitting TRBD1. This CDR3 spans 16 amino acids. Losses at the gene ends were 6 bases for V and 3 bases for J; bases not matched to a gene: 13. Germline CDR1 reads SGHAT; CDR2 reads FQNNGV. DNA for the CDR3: TGTGCCAGCAGATCACGGCCAGGGGGACGTTACACTGAAGCTTTCTTT. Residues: CASRSRPGGRYTEAFF.

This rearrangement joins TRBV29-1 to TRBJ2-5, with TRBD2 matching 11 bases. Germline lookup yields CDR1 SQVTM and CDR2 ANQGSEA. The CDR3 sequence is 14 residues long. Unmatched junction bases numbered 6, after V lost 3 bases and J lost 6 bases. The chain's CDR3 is CSVDPTSGAKTQYF. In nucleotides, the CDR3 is TGCAGCGTTGACCCGACTAGCGGGGCGAAGACCCAGTACTTC.

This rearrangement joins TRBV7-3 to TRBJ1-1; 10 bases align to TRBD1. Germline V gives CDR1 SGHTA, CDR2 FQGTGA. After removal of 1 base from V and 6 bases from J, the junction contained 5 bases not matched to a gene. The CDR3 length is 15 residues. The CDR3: CASSLNSGTGAEAFF. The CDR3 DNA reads TGTGCCAGCAGCTTAAATTCAGGGACAGGGGCTGAAGCTTTCTTT. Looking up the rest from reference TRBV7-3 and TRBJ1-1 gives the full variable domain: GAGVSQTPSNKVTEKGKYVELRCDPISGHTALYWYRQSLGQGPEFLIYFQGTGAADDSGLPNDRFFAVRPEGSVSTLKIQRTERGDSAVYLCASSLNSGTGAEAFFGQGTRLTVV.

CDR3 residues: CSVLREANYGYTF. The CDR3 region has the DNA TGCAGCGTTCTCAGGGAAGCTAACTATGGCTACACCTTC. The chain carries TRBV29-1 and TRBJ1-2, with D possibly TRBD1 on 5 matching bases. The CDR3 extends over 13 amino acids. The germline V gene encodes CDR1 SQVTM and CDR2 ANQGSEA. Trimming removed 5 bases from V and 0 bases from J, with 10 bases in between.

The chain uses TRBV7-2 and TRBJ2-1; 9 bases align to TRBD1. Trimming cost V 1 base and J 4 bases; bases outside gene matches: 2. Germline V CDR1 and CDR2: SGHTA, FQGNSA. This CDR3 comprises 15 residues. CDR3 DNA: TGTGCCAGCAGCTTAGAGGGACAGGGTTACAATGAGCAGTTCTTC. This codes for CASSLEGQGYNEQFF.

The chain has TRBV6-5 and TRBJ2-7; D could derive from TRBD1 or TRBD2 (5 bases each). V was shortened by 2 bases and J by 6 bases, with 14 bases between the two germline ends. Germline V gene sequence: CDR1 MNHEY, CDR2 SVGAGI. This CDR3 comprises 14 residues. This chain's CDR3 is CASSYLGDLGEQYF. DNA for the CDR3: TGTGCCAGCAGTTACCTGGGGGACCTTGGCGAGCAGTACTTC.

This chain's CDR3 is CASSETGPTEAFF. DNA for the CDR3: TGTGCCAGCAGTGAAACAGGCCCCACTGAAGCTTTCTTT. The V gene is TRBV6-1, the J gene TRBJ1-1; D is perhaps TRBD1 (5 bases). There are 13 residues in the CDR3. V lost 2 bases, J lost 4 bases, and 8 bases lay in between. Germline-derived CDR1 and CDR2 are MNHNS and SASEGT.